A selection of T cell receptor beta chains follows, all from one sample in a study of blood T cells in healthy people across ages. One entry per CDR3 protein results from TCRdb running MiXCR on the 5' RACE reads. The table includes roughly 1.5 million distinct CDR3 sequences, roughly two fifths detected once. Sequencing was done on a sample of blood. The source is a woman between 18 and 29 years old in good health. CDR3s include the opening cysteine and the closing phenylalanine or tryptophan. The D gene is left open where the match is weak. Size values are once, few and many counts, or a class for expanded clones, and some rows have none.

j_gene | v_gene | d_gene | abundance | CDR3aa | CDR3nt
TRBJ1-5 | TRBV7-9 | NA | NA | CASSLARRGGDQPQHF | TGTGCCAGCAGCTTAGCGCGAAGGGGAGGAGATCAGCCCCAGCATTTT
TRBJ1-4 | TRBV12-3/TRBV12-4 | TRBD1 | NA | CASSSMDRGTEKLFF | TGTGCCAGCAGTTCTATGGACAGGGGAACGGAAAAACTGTTTTTT
TRBJ2-7 | TRBV20-1 | NA | few | CSAPSDSSYEQYF | TGCAGTGCTCCTAGCGATAGCTCCTACGAGCAGTACTTC
TRBJ2-1 | TRBV20-1 | TRBD2 | once | CSARLPGLASYNEQFF | TGCAGTGCTAGATTACCGGGACTAGCGTCTTACAATGAGCAGTTCTTC
TRBJ2-7 | TRBV27 | NA | NA | CASSLNFDSFYEQYF | TGTGCCAGCAGTTTAAATTTCGACAGTTTCTACGAGCAGTACTTC
TRBJ1-2 | TRBV12-3/TRBV12-4 | TRBD1 | few | CASSWGQGRDGYTF | TGTGCCAGCAGTTGGGGACAGGGCCGAGATGGCTACACCTTC
TRBJ1-1 | TRBV7-9 | NA | NA | CASSLPWATEAFF | TGTGCCAGCAGCTTACCGTGGGCCACTGAAGCTTTCTTT
TRBJ1-2 | TRBV20-1 | NA | NA | CSARPRVEYGYTF | TGCAGTGCTAGACCCCGGGTCGAGTATGGCTACACCTTC
TRBJ1-2 | TRBV5-1 | NA | few | CASSSIEAGLAYGYTF | TGCGCCAGCAGCTCCATTGAGGCAGGGCTGGCCTATGGCTACACCTTC
TRBJ1-2 | TRBV6-1 | NA | NA | CASSERGQQTYGYTF | TGTGCCAGCAGTGAAAGAGGCCAACAGACGTATGGCTACACCTTC
TRBJ2-7 | TRBV3-1 | TRBD2 | NA | CASGSVRGGTKNEQYF | TGTGCCAGCGGATCAGTGCGGGGGGGTACTAAGAATGAGCAGTACTTC
TRBJ1-1 | TRBV12-3/TRBV12-4 | NA | NA | CASSTTGTPGNTEAFF | TGTGCCAGCAGTACCACCGGGACGCCCGGTAACACTGAAGCTTTCTTT
TRBJ2-3 | TRBV7-2 | NA | NA | CASSYLRVSDTQYF | TGTGCCAGCAGCTACTTAAGGGTTTCAGATACGCAGTATTTT
TRBJ2-2 | TRBV29-1 | TRBD2 | NA | CSGKGLANTGELFF | TGCAGCGGGAAGGGACTAGCGAACACCGGGGAGCTGTTTTTT
TRBJ2-1 | TRBV27 | NA | few | CASSLSPQVQLYNEQFF | TGTGCCAGCAGTTTATCCCCCCAGGTACAGCTATACAATGAGCAGTTCTTC
TRBJ1-1 | TRBV29-1 | TRBD1 | NA | CSVGRKGGAGTEAFF | TGCAGCGTCGGACGAAAAGGGGGCGCGGGGACTGAAGCTTTCTTT
TRBJ1-1 | TRBV24-1 | NA | few | CATRTNEASRDRGARPNAFF | TGTGCCACCAGAACAAACGAAGCTTCCCGGGACCGGGGGGCTCGGCCTAACGCTTTCTTT
TRBJ1-1 | TRBV29-1 | TRBD1 | NA | CSANNRDRISEAAFF | TGCAGCGCAAACAACCGGGACAGGATCTCGGAAGCAGCTTTCTTT
TRBJ2-1 | TRBV7-9 | NA | many | CASSAGGYNEQFF | TGTGCCAGCAGCGCAGGAGGGTACAATGAGCAGTTCTTC
TRBJ2-6 | TRBV12-3/TRBV12-4 | NA | few | CASSLVVTGANVLTF | TGTGCCAGCAGTTTGGTAGTGACCGGGGCCAACGTCCTGACTTTC
TRBJ2-1 | TRBV12-3/TRBV12-4 | NA | many | CASSPDSMAFNEQFF | TGTGCCAGCAGTCCTGACTCCATGGCCTTCAATGAGCAGTTCTTC
TRBJ2-7 | TRBV11-2 | TRBD2 | NA | CASSSRGGISYEQYF | TGTGCCAGCAGCTCGCGCGGGGGGATCTCCTACGAGCAGTACTTC
TRBJ1-5 | TRBV3-1 | NA | NA | CASSQDWGDSNQPQHF | TGTGCCAGCAGCCAAGATTGGGGGGACAGCAATCAGCCCCAGCATTTT
TRBJ2-5 | TRBV9 | NA | few | CASSTTGETQYF | TGTGCCAGCAGCACCACAGGGGAGACCCAGTACTTC
TRBJ2-1 | TRBV4-3 | NA | NA | CASSQSVLPISYNEQFF | TGCGCCAGCAGCCAATCGGTGCTGCCCATCTCCTACAATGAGCAGTTCTTC